The clone carrying this TCR beta chain was seen a single time. Relative to the germline gene, one junction end is altered; a read error may explain this. The entry originates in a study of preoperative IRX-2 immunotherapy in early breast cancer. The CDR3 is 15 residues long. Germline lookup yields CDR1 MNHGY and CDR2 SAAAGT. This table comes from immunoSEQ multiplex PCR, and its TCRdb copy is limited to in-frame clones, with some not included. The sample holds more than 2,500 clones, under 85% seen once. The treatment denotes: preoperative locoregional IRX-2 cytokine immunotherapy. Samples came from a phase Ib trial of preoperative locoregional IRX-2 cytokine immunotherapy.

The sample consisted of tumor tissue, taken after IRX-2 immunotherapy. The chain combines TRBV6-8 with TRBJ2-3; TRBD2 agrees at 9 bases. This receptor was obtained from a human donor with breast cancer. The DNA of the CDR3 is TGTGCCATCAGTGCTGCGGGGGGGGCCGGGGATACGCAGTATTTT. This translates into CAISAAGGAGDTQYF.